The present T cell receptor beta chain was sequenced within a study of blood T cell repertoires in COVID-19. Study at large: The origin of the acute and convalescent COVID-19 samples was the United States, Italy and Spain. Sources were T cells, B-cell-depleted T cells, or PBMCs; the material itself was cDNA or gDNA.

This CDR3 has 16 amino acids. In the authors' methods: Reference gene primer amplification gave estimated nucleated cell counts. Using immunoSEQ multiplex PCR, the repertoire was profiled, and TCRdb retains in-frame clones only, with some absent. V, J and clone size are taken as reported in that table, and D and trimming were inferred from the DNA itself. The sample has about 190,000 clones; around nine tenths are singletons. The TCR sequence derives from a woman aged 40 to 50 who had recovered from COVID-19. Sequenced input: peripheral blood. This chain links TRBV21-1 with TRBJ2-3; TRBD2 is the table's D call, not checked against the DNA. TRBV21-1 is termed a pseudogene. Written as DNA, the CDR3 is TGTGCCAGCAGCGAAATCCTAAGCCCTAGCACAGATACGCAGTATTTT. Its translation is CASSEILSPSTDTQYF.